This passage covers 16 T cell receptor beta chains from one sample sequenced in a study of cytomegalovirus exposure and HLA in healthy donors. 13 Jbeta primers and 60 Vbeta primers were used for the PCR. Sequencing was performed with immunoSEQ multiplex PCR; in TCRdb, only in-frame clones are kept and a portion is missing. Among 150,000 to 200,000 clones listed, about four fifths were seen once. Specimen: PBMCs. These receptors came from a boy younger than 18 in good health and CMV-seronegative.

This chain joins TRBV6-6 and TRBJ1-1; 8 bases agree with TRBD1. The ends lost 5 bases at V and 1 base at J; junction bases unmatched: 9. The CDR3 spans 16 residues. Germline-derived CDR1 and CDR2 are MNHNY and SVGAGI (reference sequence). In nucleotides, the CDR3 is TGTGCCAGCAGTCGTCCGACCGGGACAGGGAACACTGAAGCTTTCTTT. Translated: CASSRPTGTGNTEAFF.

The J gene is TRBJ1-5, the V gene TRBV30, with TRBD1 matching 7 bases. The V gene's germline CDR1 is GTSNPN and CDR2 SVGIG (reference sequence). The CDR3 totals 14 residues. After removal of 2 bases from V and 3 bases from J, the junction contained 4 bases not matched to a gene. The CDR3 DNA follows: TGTGCCTGGAGTATGGGACAGCTCAATCAGCCCCAGCATTTT. Its protein is CAWSMGQLNQPQHF.

CDR3 sequence reads: CASSLGAYARKLFF. CDR3 sequence (DNA): TGTGCCAGCAGCCTTGGGGCCTACGCTAGAAAACTGTTTTTT. The chain has TRBV9 and TRBJ1-4, with D tentatively TRBD1 (5 bases). CDR1 SGDLS and CDR2 YYNGEE come from the germline V gene. CDR3 length: 14 residues. The ends were cut back, 4 bases at V and 10 bases at J, with 17 bases in the middle.

J is TRBJ1-1 and V is TRBV2; TRBD1 matches at 9 bases. In germline, CDR1 is SNHLY, CDR2 FYNNEI. The ends lost 6 bases at V and 1 base at J; junction bases unmatched: 6. The CDR3 has 15 residues. The CDR3 DNA is TGTGCCAGCAGGGGACAGGGCGCAACGAACACTGAAGCTTTCTTT. Translation: CASRGQGATNTEAFF.

The chain is built from TRBV4-3 and TRBJ2-1; 9 bases align to TRBD2. V lost 0 bases, J lost 4 bases, and 13 bases stayed unmatched. CDR3 length equals 19 residues. Germline CDR1 and CDR2: LGHNA and YSLEER. The CDR3 loop is CASSQDISGGLSLYNEQFF. The DNA of the CDR3 is TGCGCCAGCAGCCAAGATATTAGCGGGGGACTATCCTTATACAATGAGCAGTTCTTC.

The chain joins TRBV27 to TRBJ1-1; possible D gene TRBD1, 5 bases. With 3 bases removed from V and 10 bases from J, the gap between germline ends came to 9 bases. The CDR3 runs 11 residues. Germline lookup yields CDR1 MNHEY and CDR2 SMNVEV (reference sequence). CDR3 in amino acids: CASSLGGRAFF. As DNA, the CDR3 is TGTGCCAGCAGTTTGGGGGGGAGAGCTTTCTTT.

The genes are TRBV6-1 and TRBJ2-7, with a tentative D call TRBD1 (6 bases). Germline V lookup: CDR1 MNHNS, CDR2 SASEGT. The V end lost 2 bases, the J end lost 2 bases, and 13 bases lay between the germline ends. CDR3 size: 15 residues. CDR3 nucleotides: TGTGCCAGCAGTGAATCAGGGGCTTCCCCCTACGAGCAGTACTTC. Protein product: CASSESGASPYEQYF.

The chain combines TRBV4-3 with TRBJ2-7; possible D gene TRBD2, 7 bases. CDR1 and CDR2 from the germline V gene are LGHNA and YSLEER. The CDR3 loop spans 16 amino acids. V lost 4 bases and J lost 0, with 16 bases in between. CDR3 coding DNA: TGCGCCAGCAGCCGAGGGGGGGTGGGCGGCTCCTACGAGCAGTACTTC. Its translation is CASSRGGVGGSYEQYF.

The gene calls are TRBV11-2 and TRBJ2-2; weak D call: TRBD2 (6 bases). Germline V gene lookup returns CDR1 SGHAT and CDR2 FQNNGV. The CDR3 sequence is 16 residues long. The V and J ends lost 5 bases and 3 bases respectively, with 16 bases between them. DNA for the CDR3: TGTGCCAGCAGCCCCCGGCCCAGGGACTACACCGGGGAGCTGTTTTTT. Translating it yields CASSPRPRDYTGELFF. Drawing the rest from reference TRBV11-2 and TRBJ2-2, the complete variable domain is EAGVAQSPRYKIIEKRQSVAFWCNPISGHATLYWYQQILGQGPKLLIQFQNNGVVDDSQLPKDRFSAERLKGVDSTLKIQPAKLEDSAVYLCASSPRPRDYTGELFFGEGSRLTVL.

V gene TRBV7-6 combines with J gene TRBJ1-1, with 10 bases fitting TRBD1. This CDR3 contains 18 residues. Losses at the gene ends were 5 bases for V and 7 bases for J; bases not matched to a gene: 19. CDR1 is SGHVS and CDR2 is FNYEAQ in the germline V gene. CDR3 region: CASSPTPRQGARADEAFF. The CDR3 DNA reads TGTGCCAGCAGCCCGACCCCAAGACAGGGGGCGCGAGCGGATGAAGCTTTCTTT.

DNA of the CDR3: TGTGCCAGCAGTGAAAGCGGGGGGACCTACGAGCAGTACTTC. Protein sequence: CASSESGGTYEQYF. The chain has TRBV2 and TRBJ2-7; 9 bases align to TRBD2. The CDR3 sequence is 14 residues long. The germline V gene encodes CDR1 SNHLY and CDR2 FYNNEI. V trimming: 2 bases; J trimming: 2 bases; junction bases outside the gene matches: 1. Using reference TRBV2 and TRBJ2-7 for the parts outside the CDR3, the full variable domain is EPEVTQTPSHQVTQMGQEVILRCVPISNHLYFYWYRQILGQKVEFLVSFYNNEISEKSEIFDDQFSVERPDGSNFTLKIRSTKLEDSAMYFCASSESGGTYEQYFGPGTRLTVT.

This clone was seen only a few times. For the CDR3, the DNA is TGTGCCAGCAGTGTGACAGACAGCACAGATACGCAGTATTTT. The encoded protein is CASSVTDSTDTQYF. This chain links TRBV25-1 with TRBJ2-3, with D perhaps TRBD1 (5 bases). The CDR3 covers 14 residues. The V gene lost 4 bases and the J gene lost 0 bases, with 8 bases spanning the gap. CDR1 and CDR2 (germline): MGHDK, SYGVNS.

This rearrangement joins TRBV7-6 to TRBJ1-6; 9 nucleotides agree with TRBD1. The CDR3 has 17 amino acids. Germline V CDR1 and CDR2: SGHVS, FNYEAQ. Trimming removed 2 bases from V and 4 bases from J; junction bases left unmatched: 6. The CDR3 DNA sequence: TGTGCCAGCAGCTTACCGATGGGACAGGGTTATAATTCACCCCTCCACTTT. Translating it yields CASSLPMGQGYNSPLHF.

This chain links TRBV9 with TRBJ2-3; 8 nucleotides line up with TRBD1. The CDR3 runs 15 residues. V trimming: 1 base; J trimming: 0 bases; junction bases outside the gene matches: 1. Germline assignment: CDR1 SGDLS and CDR2 YYNGEE. DNA of the CDR3: TGTGCCAGCAGCGTACAGGGGGCTAGCACAGATACGCAGTATTTT. This codes for CASSVQGASTDTQYF.

The chain is built from TRBV28 and TRBJ2-7, with D tentatively TRBD1 (6 bases). Germline V gene sequence: CDR1 MDHEN, CDR2 SYDVKM. Trimming pared 5 bases from V and 3 bases from J, leaving 14 bases between. The CDR3 contains 14 residues. The CDR3 protein is CASSPGQTLYEQYF. The DNA for the CDR3 is TGTGCCAGCAGTCCCGGACAGACTCTCTACGAGCAGTACTTC.

This chain uses TRBV6-1 with TRBJ2-3; no reliable D call. There are 16 residues in the CDR3. V was trimmed by 2 bases and J by 5 bases, leaving 17 bases between them. Germline V gives CDR1 MNHNS, CDR2 SASEGT. The CDR3 sequence: CASSEPSRYSQDTQYF. Here the CDR3 DNA reads TGTGCCAGCAGTGAACCTAGTCGTTACTCTCAAGATACGCAGTATTTT.